This T cell receptor (beta chain) was sequenced during a study of early T cells in non-severe SARS-CoV-2 infection. Whole-study results and caveats: Sequences matched to VDJdb favored anti-spike CD8 responses, while private and CD4 specificities were missed.

This clonotype was observed a few times. Antigen: not known. From the 5' RACE reads, TCRdb called clonotypes with MiXCR, one entry per CDR3 protein. This table holds about 97,000 distinct CDR3 sequences, 13% found once. The CDR3 covers 15 residues. The germline gives CDR1 KGHSH, CDR2 LQKENI. V lost 1 base, J lost 7 bases, and 6 bases stayed unmatched. The rearrangement links TRBV18 to TRBJ2-1, with 8 bases that match TRBD2. The clonotype comes from an adult who was a healthcare worker with PCR-confirmed SARS-CoV-2 infection or an uninfected control (not recorded which). Material for sequencing was whole blood. Here the CDR3 DNA reads TGTGCCAGCTCACCACTAAGCGGGAGTAAGAATGAGCAGTTCTTC. It is translated as CASSPLSGSKNEQFF. The full variable domain, in which reference TRBV18 and TRBJ2-1 provide the parts outside the CDR3, is NAGVMQNPRHLVRRRGQEARLRCSPMKGHSHVYWYRQLPEEGLKFMVYLQKENIIDESGMPKERFSAEFPKEGPSILRIQQVVRGDSAAYFCASSPLSGSKNEQFFGPGTRLTVL.